In this sample, the clone carrying this T cell receptor beta chain turned up once. The entry originates in a study of shared clonotypes between healthy human individuals. Germline values: CDR1 GTSNPN, CDR2 SVGIG (reference sequence). This CDR3 region has 16 residues. The V segment lost 0 bases and the J segment 6 bases; nucleotides outside the gene matches: 10. Here immunoSEQ multiplex PCR was the method, and the copy in TCRdb shows in-frame clones only, minus some. The data contain roughly 1 million clones, about 70% of them singletons. The sequencing input was memory CD4+ T cells sorted from blood. Subset defined: CD45RA-negative fraction. This TCR came from a young man in good health. The chain joins TRBV30 to TRBJ2-2; 7 nucleotides agree with TRBD2. The CDR3 DNA follows: TGTGCCTGGAGTGTACTGGCGGGAGCCACGTCCGGGGAGCTGTTTTTT. As protein: CAWSVLAGATSGELFF.